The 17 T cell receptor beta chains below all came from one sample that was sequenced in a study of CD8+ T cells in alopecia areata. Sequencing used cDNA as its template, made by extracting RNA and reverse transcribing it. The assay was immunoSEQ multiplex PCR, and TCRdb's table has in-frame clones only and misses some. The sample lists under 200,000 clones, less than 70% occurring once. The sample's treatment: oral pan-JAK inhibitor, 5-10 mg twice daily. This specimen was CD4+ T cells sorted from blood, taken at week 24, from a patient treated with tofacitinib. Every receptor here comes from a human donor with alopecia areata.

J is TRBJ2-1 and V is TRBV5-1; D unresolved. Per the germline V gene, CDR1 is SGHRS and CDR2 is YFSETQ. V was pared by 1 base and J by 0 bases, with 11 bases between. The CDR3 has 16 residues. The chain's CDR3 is CASSLTQLSSYNEQFF. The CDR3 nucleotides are TGCGCCAGCAGCTTGACCCAATTAAGCTCCTACAATGAGCAGTTCTTC.

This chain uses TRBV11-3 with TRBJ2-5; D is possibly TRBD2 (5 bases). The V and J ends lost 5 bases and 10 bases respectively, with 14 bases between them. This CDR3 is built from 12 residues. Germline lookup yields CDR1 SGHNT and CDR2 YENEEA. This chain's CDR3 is CASSGKLGIQYF. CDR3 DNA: TGTGCCAGCAGCGGGAAACTAGGGATCCAGTACTTC. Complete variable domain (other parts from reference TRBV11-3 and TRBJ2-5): EAGVVQSPRYKIIEKKQPVAFWCNPISGHNTLYWYLQNLGQGPELLIRYENEEAVDDSQLPKDRFSAERLKGVDSTLKIQPAELGDSAVYLCASSGKLGIQYFGPGTRLLVL.

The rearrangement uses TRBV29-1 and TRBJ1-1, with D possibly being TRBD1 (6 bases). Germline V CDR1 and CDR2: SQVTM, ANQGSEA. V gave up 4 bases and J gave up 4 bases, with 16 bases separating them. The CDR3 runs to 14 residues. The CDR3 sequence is CSVAPPQGTTEAFF. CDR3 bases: TGCAGCGTTGCCCCCCCTCAGGGGACCACTGAAGCTTTCTTT. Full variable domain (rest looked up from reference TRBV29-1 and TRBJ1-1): SAVISQKPSRDICQRGTSLTIQCQVDSQVTMMFWYRQQPGQSLTLIATANQGSEATYESGFVIDKFPISRPNLTFSTLTVSNMSPEDSSIYLCSVAPPQGTTEAFFGQGTRLTVV.

Here the CDR3 reads CASSYSSVTNSYEQYF. The CDR3 nucleotides are TGTGCCAGCAGTTACTCGTCAGTGACTAACTCCTACGAGCAGTACTTC. The chain is built from TRBV6-5 and TRBJ2-7; a possible D gene is TRBD2 (5 bases). V was clipped by 0 bases and J by 0 bases, with 12 bases between them. This CDR3 comprises 16 residues. The V gene's germline CDR1 is MNHEY and CDR2 SVGAGI.

The CDR3 bases are TGTGCCAGCAGCTTAAGACAGTCTAATGAAAAACTGTTTTTT. It yields the protein CASSLRQSNEKLFF. The chain carries TRBV7-9 and TRBJ1-4, with D perhaps matching TRBD1 (5 bases). The germline V and J ends were trimmed by 2 bases and 3 bases, with 7 bases remaining between them. The CDR3 has 14 amino acids. Germline V gene lookup returns CDR1 SEHNR and CDR2 FQNEAQ (reference sequence).

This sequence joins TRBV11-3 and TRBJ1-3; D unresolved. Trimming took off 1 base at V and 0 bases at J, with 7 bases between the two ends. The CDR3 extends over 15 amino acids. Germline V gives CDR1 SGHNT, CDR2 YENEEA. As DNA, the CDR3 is TGTGCCAGCAGCTTAGGCGGGCACTCTGGAAACACCATATATTTT. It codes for CASSLGGHSGNTIYF.

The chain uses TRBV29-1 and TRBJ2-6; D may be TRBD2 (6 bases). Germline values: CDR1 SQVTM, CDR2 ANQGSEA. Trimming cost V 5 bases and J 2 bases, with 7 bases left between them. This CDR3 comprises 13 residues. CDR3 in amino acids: CSVTSPGANVLTF. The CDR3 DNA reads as TGCAGCGTTACTAGCCCTGGGGCCAACGTCCTGACTTTC.

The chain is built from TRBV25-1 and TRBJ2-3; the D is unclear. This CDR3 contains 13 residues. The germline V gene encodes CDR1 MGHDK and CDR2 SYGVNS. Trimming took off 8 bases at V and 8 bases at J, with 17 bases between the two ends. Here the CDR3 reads CASLDEVKVTQYF. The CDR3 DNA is TGTGCCAGCCTCGATGAGGTTAAGGTTACGCAGTATTTT.

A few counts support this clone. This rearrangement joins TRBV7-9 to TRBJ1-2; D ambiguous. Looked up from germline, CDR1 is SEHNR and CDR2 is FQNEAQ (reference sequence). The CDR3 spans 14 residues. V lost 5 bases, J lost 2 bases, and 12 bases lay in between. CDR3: CASSAGGANYGYTF. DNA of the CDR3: TGTGCCAGCAGCGCAGGAGGAGCGAACTATGGCTACACCTTC.

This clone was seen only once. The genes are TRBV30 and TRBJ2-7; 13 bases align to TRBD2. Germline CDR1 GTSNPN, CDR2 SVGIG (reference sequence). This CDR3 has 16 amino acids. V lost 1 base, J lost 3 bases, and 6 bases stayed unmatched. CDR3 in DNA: TGTGCCTGGAGTGACCGACTAGCGGGGGGCCGCTACGAGCAGTACTTC. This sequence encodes CAWSDRLAGGRYEQYF.

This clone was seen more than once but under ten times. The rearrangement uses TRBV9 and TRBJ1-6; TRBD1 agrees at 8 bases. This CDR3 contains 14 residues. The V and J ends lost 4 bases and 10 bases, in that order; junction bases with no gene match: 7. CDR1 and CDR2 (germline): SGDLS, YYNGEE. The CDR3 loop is CASSPDRVLSPLHF. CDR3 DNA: TGTGCCAGCAGCCCGGACAGGGTATTGTCACCCCTCCACTTT.

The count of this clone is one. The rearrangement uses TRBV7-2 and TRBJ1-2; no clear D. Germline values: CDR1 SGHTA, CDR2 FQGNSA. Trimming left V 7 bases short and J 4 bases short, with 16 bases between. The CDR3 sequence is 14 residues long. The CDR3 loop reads CASTSEQATYGYTF. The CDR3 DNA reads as TGTGCCAGCACGTCGGAGCAGGCGACCTATGGCTACACCTTC.

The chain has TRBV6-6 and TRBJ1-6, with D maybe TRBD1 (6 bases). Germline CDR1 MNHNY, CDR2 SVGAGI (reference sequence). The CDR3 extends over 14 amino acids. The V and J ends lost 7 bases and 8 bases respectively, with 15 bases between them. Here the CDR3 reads CASTQGSRDSPLHF. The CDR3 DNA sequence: TGTGCCAGCACTCAGGGGAGCCGAGATTCACCCCTCCACTTT.

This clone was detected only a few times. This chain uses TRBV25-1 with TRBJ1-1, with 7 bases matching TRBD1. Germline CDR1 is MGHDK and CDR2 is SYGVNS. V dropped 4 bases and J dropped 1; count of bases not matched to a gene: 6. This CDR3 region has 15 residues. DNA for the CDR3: TGTGCCAGCAGTGCGTGGACAGGCAAGAACACTGAAGCTTTCTTT. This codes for CASSAWTGKNTEAFF.

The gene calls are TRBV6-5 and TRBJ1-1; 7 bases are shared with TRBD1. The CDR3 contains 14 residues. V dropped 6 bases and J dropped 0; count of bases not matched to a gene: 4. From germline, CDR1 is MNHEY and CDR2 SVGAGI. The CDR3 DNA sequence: TGTGCCAGCAGCCGACAGGGAATGAACACTGAAGCTTTCTTT. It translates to CASSRQGMNTEAFF.

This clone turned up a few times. For the CDR3, the DNA is TGTGCCAGCAGCCCTAGTCGGGGCGCGGATACGCAGTATTTT. The encoded protein is CASSPSRGADTQYF. The rearrangement links TRBV7-8 to TRBJ2-3, with D perhaps TRBD1 or TRBD2 (5 bases each). Germline CDR1 reads SGHVS; CDR2 reads FQNEAQ. Trimming removed 5 bases at V and 6 bases at J, with 15 bases between. CDR3 size: 14 residues.

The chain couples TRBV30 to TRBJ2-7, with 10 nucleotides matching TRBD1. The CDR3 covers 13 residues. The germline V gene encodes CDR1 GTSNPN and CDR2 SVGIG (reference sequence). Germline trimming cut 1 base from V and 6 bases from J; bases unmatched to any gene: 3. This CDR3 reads CAWSEGQGIEQYF. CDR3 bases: TGTGCCTGGAGTGAGGGACAGGGGATCGAGCAGTACTTC. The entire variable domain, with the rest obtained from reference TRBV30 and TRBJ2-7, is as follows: SQTIHQWPATLVQPVGSPLSLECTVEGTSNPNLYWYRQAAGRGLQLLFYSVGIGQISSEVPQNLSASRPQDRQFILSSKKLLLSDSGFYLCAWSEGQGIEQYFGPGTRLTVT.